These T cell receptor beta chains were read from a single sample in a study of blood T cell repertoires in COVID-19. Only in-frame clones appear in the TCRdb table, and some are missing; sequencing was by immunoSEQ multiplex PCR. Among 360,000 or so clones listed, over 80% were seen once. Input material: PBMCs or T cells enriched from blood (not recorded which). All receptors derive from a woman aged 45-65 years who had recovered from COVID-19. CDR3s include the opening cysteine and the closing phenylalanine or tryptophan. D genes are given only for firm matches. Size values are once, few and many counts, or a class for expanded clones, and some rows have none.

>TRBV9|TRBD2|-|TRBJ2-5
TGTGCCAGCAGCGTAGGGACTAGCGGGATATTGTCGGTCCAAGAGACCCAGTACTTC
CASSVGTSGILSVQETQYF
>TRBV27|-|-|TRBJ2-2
TGTGCCAGCAGCCAGGGGCTAGGCTCCGGGGAGCTGTTTTTT
CASSQGLGSGELFF
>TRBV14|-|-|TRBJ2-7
TGTGCCAGCAGCCAAATCACCTACGAGCAGTACTTC
CASSQITYEQYF
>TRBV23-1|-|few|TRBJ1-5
TGCGCCAGCAGTCAGTCTCGGGGTTTATATGATAGTCAGCCCCAGCATTTT
CASSQSRGLYDSQPQHF
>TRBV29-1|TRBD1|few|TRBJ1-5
TGCAGCGTAGCCACCGGGACAGGGGGCGGCCAGCCCCAGCATTTT
CSVATGTGGGQPQHF
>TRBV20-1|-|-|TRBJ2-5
TGCAGTGCCCAGTTCCTAGGGACCCAGTACTTC
CSAQFLGTQYF
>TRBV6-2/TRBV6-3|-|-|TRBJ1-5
TGTGCCAGCAGCCTCGGGGTTAGCAATCAGCCCCAGCATTTT
CASSLGVSNQPQHF
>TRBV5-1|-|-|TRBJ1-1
TGCGCCAGCAGCTTGATGAGGGCATTGAACACTGAAGCTTTCTTT
CASSLMRALNTEAFF
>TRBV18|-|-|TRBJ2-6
TGTGCCAGCTCGTTAGGGAGTGGCTCTGGGGCCAACGTCCTGACTTTC
CASSLGSGSGANVLTF
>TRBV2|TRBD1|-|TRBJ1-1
TGTGCCACCAGGGGACAGGGCTTGCGTAACACTGAAGCTTTCTTT
CATRGQGLRNTEAFF
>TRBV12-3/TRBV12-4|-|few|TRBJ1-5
TGTGCCAGCAGCCTAAAGGGACTCACGGCCCAGCATTTT
CASSLKGLTAQHF
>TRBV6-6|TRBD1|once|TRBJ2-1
TGTGCCAGCAGTTACTCGGCACAGGGGGACAATGAGCAGTTCTTC
CASSYSAQGDNEQFF
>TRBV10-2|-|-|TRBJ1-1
TGCGCCAGCAGTGTGGCAGACACTGAAGCTTTCTTT
CASSVADTEAFF
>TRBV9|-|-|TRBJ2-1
TGTGCCAGCAGCGTAGGGGCTGAAGCCAATGAGCAGTTCTTC
CASSVGAEANEQFF
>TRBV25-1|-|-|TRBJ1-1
TGTGCCAGCAGTCCAAGGGGTGGAACTGAAGCTTTCTTT
CASSPRGGTEAFF
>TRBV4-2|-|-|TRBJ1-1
TGTGCCAGCAACCAGCCGGGCGGGACGGGACTGAACACTGAAGCTTTCTTT
CASNQPGGTGLNTEAFF
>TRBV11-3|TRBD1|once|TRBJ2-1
TGTGCCAGCAGCTTAGCACAGGGGTCCGGGGATGAGCAGTTCTTC
CASSLAQGSGDEQFF
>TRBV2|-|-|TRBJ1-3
TGTGCCAGCAGCTTACAGGGTGTGGTAGGAAACACCATATATTTT
CASSLQGVVGNTIYF
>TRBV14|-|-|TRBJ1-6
TGTGCCAGCAGCGGGGCTGGGTATCGGGTATCCCTCCACTTT
CASSGAGYRVSLHF
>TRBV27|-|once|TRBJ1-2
TGTGCCAGCAGCTCCGGGACTTCAAACTATGGCTACACCTTC
CASSSGTSNYGYTF
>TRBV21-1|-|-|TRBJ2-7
TGTGCCAGCAGCAACAACCGGGGGGGGCCCTACGAGCAGTACTTC
CASSNNRGGPYEQYF
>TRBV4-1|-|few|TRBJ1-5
TGCGCCAGCAGCCAAGATATGGGCGGGAATCAGCCCCAGCATTTT
CASSQDMGGNQPQHF
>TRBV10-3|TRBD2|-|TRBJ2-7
TGTGCCATCAGTGAGCCCCGACTAGCGGGAGGGGACGAGCAGTACTTC
CAISEPRLAGGDEQYF
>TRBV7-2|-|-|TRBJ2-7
TGTGCCAGCAGCCACGGGGTTGGTTTCTACGAGCAGTACTTC
CASSHGVGFYEQYF
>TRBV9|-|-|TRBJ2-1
TGTGCCAGCAGCGCCCGGGACTCCCTCGGGAGTGAGCAGTTCTTC
CASSARDSLGSEQFF
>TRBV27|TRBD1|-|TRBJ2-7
TGTGCCAGCAGTCCGGGACAGGGAATCACGCAGTACTTC
CASSPGQGITQYF
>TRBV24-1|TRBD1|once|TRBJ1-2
TGTGCCACCAGGCCGGTGGCAGGGGGCCGAGTTAACTATGGCTACACCTTC
CATRPVAGGRVNYGYTF
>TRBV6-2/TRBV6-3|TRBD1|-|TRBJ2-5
TGTGCCAGCAGTTACTCGTTAACAGGGGGTATGGAGACCCAGTACTTC
CASSYSLTGGMETQYF
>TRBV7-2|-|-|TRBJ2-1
TGTGCCAGCAGCTTAGAGGAGACGGTCAATGAGCAGTTCTTC
CASSLEETVNEQFF
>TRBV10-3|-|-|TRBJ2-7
TGTGCCATCAGTGAGGGAGTAGGGACTGCCCCCTACGAGCAGTACTTC
CAISEGVGTAPYEQYF
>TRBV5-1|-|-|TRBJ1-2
TGCGCCAGCAGCTTGGCCTCCCAGGGCGGCTACACCTTC
CASSLASQGGYTF
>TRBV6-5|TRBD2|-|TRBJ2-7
TGTGCCAGCAGTTTTTCTAGCGGCTACGAGCAGTACTTC
CASSFSSGYEQYF
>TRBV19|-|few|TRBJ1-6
TGTGCCAGTAGTTTAGGGGGAGTCAATTCACCCCTCCACTTT
CASSLGGVNSPLHF
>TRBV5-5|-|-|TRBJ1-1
TGTGCCAGCAGCTTGTTGTCCCCCAGGATGAGAGGGTTAAACACTGAAGCTTTCTTT
CASSLLSPRMRGLNTEAFF
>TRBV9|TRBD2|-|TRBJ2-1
TGTGCCAGCAGCCCGGGACTAGCCTCCGGCAATGAGCAGTTCTTC
CASSPGLASGNEQFF
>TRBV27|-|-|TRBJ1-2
TGTGCCAGCAGTTTAGCAAGGCAGGGGTATGGCTACACCTTC
CASSLARQGYGYTF
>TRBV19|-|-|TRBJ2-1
TGTGCCAGTAGCCCTCCGGGGGTACTACCCAATGAGCAGTTCTTC
CASSPPGVLPNEQFF
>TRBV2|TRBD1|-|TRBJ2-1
TGTGCCAGCAGAACCGGGACAGGGAACAATGAGCAGTTCTTC
CASRTGTGNNEQFF
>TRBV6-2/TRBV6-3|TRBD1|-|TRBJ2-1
TGTGCCAGCAGTCCAACCCTACCGGGACAGGATTACAATGAGCAGTTCTTC
CASSPTLPGQDYNEQFF
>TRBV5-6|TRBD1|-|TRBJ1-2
TGTGCCAGCAGCTTGGTTGGGACAGGGGGCTATGGCTACACCTTC
CASSLVGTGGYGYTF
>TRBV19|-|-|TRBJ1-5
TGTGCCAGTACAGTAGGGGGTGAGCAGCCCCAGCATTTT
CASTVGGEQPQHF
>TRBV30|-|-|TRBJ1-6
TGTGCCTGGAGTGCTCAGCTTACAGGGCCCAGGGCCCTCCACTTT
CAWSAQLTGPRALHF
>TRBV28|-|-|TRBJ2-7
TGTGCCAGCAGTTTAACAGGGTACGAGCAGTACTTC
CASSLTGYEQYF
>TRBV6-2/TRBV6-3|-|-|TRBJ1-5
TGTGCCAGCAGTCAGTCACAGGGAATCAATCAGCCCCAGCATTTT
CASSQSQGINQPQHF
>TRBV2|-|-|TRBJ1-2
TGTGCCAGCAGTGACCACAGCTATGGCTACACCTTC
CASSDHSYGYTF
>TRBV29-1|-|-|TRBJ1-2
TGCAGCGTTGGAGGGGCAGGGGAAGATGGCTACACCTTC
CSVGGAGEDGYTF
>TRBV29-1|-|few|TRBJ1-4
TGCAGCGTTGAAAGCCCAACTAATGAAAAACTGTTTTTT
CSVESPTNEKLFF
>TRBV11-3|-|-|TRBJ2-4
TGTGCCAGCAGCTTAGGAGGGTCCAAAAACATTCAGTACTTC
CASSLGGSKNIQYF
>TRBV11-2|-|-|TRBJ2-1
TGTGCCAGCAGCTTAGATCGGAGGGATTATGAGCAGTTCTTC
CASSLDRRDYEQFF
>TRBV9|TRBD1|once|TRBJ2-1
TGTGCCAGCAGCGGACAGGGGAATTTTTTTGAGCAGTTCTTC
CASSGQGNFFEQFF
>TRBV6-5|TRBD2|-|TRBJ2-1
TGTGCCAGCGGCGGGAGCTCCTACAATGAGCAGTTCTTC
CASGGSSYNEQFF